This is a list of T cell receptor beta chains from one sample in a study of breast tumors, draining lymph nodes, adjacent tissues. Each CDR3 protein is one row after TCRdb ran MiXCR on the multiplex PCR reads. The sample includes 200,000 to 300,000 distinct CDR3 sequences, around 31% of them seen just once. The material sequenced was axillary lymph node tissue. Receptor source: a female donor with breast cancer. Some clones in this sample may be carry-over from other donors' samples. Each CDR3 is given with its conserved first and last residue. Fields, in order: J gene, V gene, D gene, clone size, CDR3 DNA, CDR3 protein. A D gene is named only where the DNA matches it firmly. Clone size, where shown, is once, few, many, or a class for clones that have expanded.

j_gene: TRBJ2-3; v_gene: TRBV19; d_gene: TRBD2; abundance: many; CDR3nt: TGTGCCAGTAGTGAACCGGGACTAGCGGGAGTTGCGCAGTATTTT; CDR3aa: CASSEPGLAGVAQYF
j_gene: TRBJ2-1; v_gene: TRBV27; d_gene: -; abundance: -; CDR3nt: TGTGCCAGCGGACGGCGGGCCCACAATGAGCAGTTCTTC; CDR3aa: CASGRRAHNEQFF
j_gene: TRBJ2-1; v_gene: TRBV5-5; d_gene: -; abundance: many; CDR3nt: TGTGCCAGCAGCTTAACGTACAGCTCCTACAATGAGCAGTTCTTC; CDR3aa: CASSLTYSSYNEQFF
j_gene: TRBJ2-1; v_gene: TRBV6-1; d_gene: -; abundance: few; CDR3nt: TGTGCCAGCAGTGAACTAGCGTTATACAATGAGCAGTTCTTC; CDR3aa: CASSELALYNEQFF
j_gene: TRBJ1-2; v_gene: TRBV6-1; d_gene: TRBD1; abundance: many; CDR3nt: TGTGCCACCGGGCGAGGGGGCCTTCACTATGGCTACACCTTC; CDR3aa: CATGRGGLHYGYTF
j_gene: TRBJ1-2; v_gene: TRBV11-2; d_gene: -; abundance: many; CDR3nt: TGTGCCAGCAGCCCTGCAGGGGCTGGATATGGCTACACCTTC; CDR3aa: CASSPAGAGYGYTF
j_gene: TRBJ1-6; v_gene: TRBV9; d_gene: TRBD1; abundance: medium-sized; CDR3nt: TGTGCCAGCAGCGTATCCACAGGGGTGGGTTCACCCCTCCACTTT; CDR3aa: CASSVSTGVGSPLHF
j_gene: TRBJ2-1; v_gene: TRBV12-3/TRBV12-4; d_gene: -; abundance: many; CDR3nt: TGTGCCAGCAGTCCCTTTGAGGAAAAGATCTTC; CDR3aa: CASSPFEEKIF
j_gene: TRBJ2-7; v_gene: TRBV12-5; d_gene: -; abundance: many; CDR3nt: TGTGCTAGTGGTTCCCCGGGGGATAGGTCCTACGAGCAGTACTTC; CDR3aa: CASGSPGDRSYEQYF
j_gene: TRBJ2-7; v_gene: TRBV7-6; d_gene: TRBD2; abundance: many; CDR3nt: TGTGCCAGCAGCTTCGGACTAGCGGGGGGTTATAGCTCCTACGAGCAGTACTTC; CDR3aa: CASSFGLAGGYSSYEQYF
j_gene: TRBJ1-3; v_gene: TRBV4-1; d_gene: -; abundance: many; CDR3nt: TGCGCCAGCAGCCAACAGGGTGTGACTGGAAACACCATATATTTT; CDR3aa: CASSQQGVTGNTIYF
j_gene: TRBJ2-1; v_gene: TRBV7-2; d_gene: -; abundance: -; CDR3nt: TGTGCCAGCAGCTTAGAGGTTAGCGGACGAAATGAGCAGTTCTTC; CDR3aa: CASSLEVSGRNEQFF
j_gene: TRBJ2-2; v_gene: TRBV6-2/TRBV6-3; d_gene: -; abundance: -; CDR3nt: TGTGCCAGCAGTTCTCCCGGACGCGGCGGGGAGCTGTTTTTT; CDR3aa: CASSSPGRGGELFF
j_gene: TRBJ2-1; v_gene: TRBV12-3/TRBV12-4; d_gene: -; abundance: many; CDR3nt: TGTGCCAGCAGCTTAGGCCCTTCGGGTGAGCAGTTCTTC; CDR3aa: CASSLGPSGEQFF
j_gene: TRBJ1-4; v_gene: TRBV9; d_gene: -; abundance: many; CDR3nt: TGTGCCAGCAGCTTTGCCGGGGCCATGGGTGAAAAACTGTTTTTT; CDR3aa: CASSFAGAMGEKLFF